Listed here is a single TCR beta chain. The antigen is undetermined. The data were taken from a study of T cells in localized non-small cell lung cancer. V was pared by 2 bases and J by 7 bases, with 7 bases of the junction left unmatched. This CDR3 comprises 14 residues. The V gene's germline CDR1 is SGHTA and CDR2 FQGNSA. Libraries were prepared by immunoSEQ multiplex PCR; TCRdb keeps only in-frame clonotypes and omits some of them. Of 30,000 to 40,000 clones detected, almost 90% appear once; the ten largest clones hold roughly 4%. General study results and limits: Among the tissues sampled, uninvolved adjacent lung had the highest T cell clonality, above tumor. Out of the top 100 tumor clones, a median 57 were seen in adjacent lung.

Sequences were derived from peripheral blood, sampled before any cancer treatment. The sequence was collected from a man between 40 and 69 years old with stage I lung adenocarcinoma. This chain joins TRBV7-2 and TRBJ1-2; 7 bases are shared with TRBD1. The CDR3 spells CASSLRQGVGGYTF. CDR3 coding DNA: TGTGCCAGCAGCTTACGGCAGGGGGTGGGTGGCTACACCTTC.